This entry lists 7 T cell receptor beta chains sequenced from one sample in a study of graft-versus-host responses after intestinal transplantation (dated by TCRdb to the early 2020s). These receptors lack a known antigen. The library was built by means of the immunoSEQ multiplex PCR assay. TCRdb provides this immuneACCESS table in a form limited to in-frame rearrangements. Some clones are lacking; in checked studies, under half of them reflect an unresolved V gene, and why the rest are absent is not known. Counted in this sample were roughly 100,000 clones; approximately 93% of them appeared once. The ten largest clones capture 0.95% to 1.5% of the sample. The time point label corresponds to: cells obtained before transplantation from donor or recipient. Sequenced here: unstimulated CD8+ T cells sorted from spleen or lymph node cells, sampled before intestinal transplant. These receptors were taken from a human donor who received an intestinal transplant.

The rearrangement uses TRBV2 and TRBJ2-3; weak D call: TRBD2 (7 bases). V was cut by 3 bases and J by 2 bases, with 15 bases left in between. Germline V CDR1 and CDR2: SNHLY, FYNNEI. CDR3 length equals 16 residues. CDR3 in DNA: TGTGCCAGCAGTGATGGGGGGGCCCCTCCCACAGATACGCAGTATTTT. The encoded protein is CASSDGGAPPTDTQYF.

Regarding this clone: Relative to the germline gene, one junction end is altered; a read error may explain this. V gene TRBV9 combines with J gene TRBJ2-1; D is perhaps TRBD2 (5 bases). The CDR3 length is 16 residues. Per the germline V gene, CDR1 is SGDLS and CDR2 is YYNGEE. The CDR3 sequence is CASSVAFLASYNGQFF. CDR3 bases: TGTGCCAGCAGCGTAGCATTTCTAGCTTCCTACAATGGGCAGTTCTTC.

The rearrangement links TRBV10-1 to TRBJ1-1, with no clear D. With 5 bases removed from V and 1 base from J, the gap between germline ends came to 17 bases. CDR3 size: 16 residues. CDR1 and CDR2 from the germline V gene are WNHNN and SYGVQD (reference sequence). The CDR3 bases are TGCGCCAGCAGTTCCGGGAGACAACTTAGGAACACTGAAGCTTTCTTT. Amino acids: CASSSGRQLRNTEAFF.

The V gene is TRBV4-1, the J gene TRBJ1-5; TRBD1 is a possible D gene (5 bases). V gave up 0 bases and J gave up 5 bases, with 8 bases separating them. The germline V gene encodes CDR1 MGHRA and CDR2 YSYEKL. The CDR3 runs to 14 residues. The CDR3 DNA sequence: TGCGCCAGCAGCCAAGACGCGGGGGATCAGCCCCAGCATTTT. Protein sequence: CASSQDAGDQPQHF.

This chain connects TRBV5-4 to TRBJ2-3; D is unclear. V was shortened by 4 bases and J by 5 bases, with 8 bases between the two germline ends. The length of the CDR3 is 12 residues. Looked up from germline, CDR1 is SGHNT and CDR2 is YYREEE (reference sequence). CDR3 coding DNA: TGTGCCAGCAGCGGCCTAGGAGATACGCAGTATTTT. It is translated as CASSGLGDTQYF.

This CDR3 is CASSAGHNQPQHF. The CDR3 DNA sequence: TGTGCCAGCAGCGCGGGACACAATCAGCCCCAGCATTTT. V and J are TRBV7-7 and TRBJ1-5, with a tentative D call TRBD1 (6 bases). There are 13 residues in the CDR3. Trimming removed 5 bases from V and 3 bases from J, with 8 bases in between. CDR1 is SSHAT, CDR2 FNYEAQ, per germline (reference sequence).

The genes are TRBV6-1 and TRBJ2-7; 9 positions agree with TRBD1. Germline CDR1 is MNHNS and CDR2 is SASEGT. This CDR3 contains 15 residues. The V segment lost 8 bases and the J segment 2 bases; nucleotides outside the gene matches: 10. The CDR3 region has the DNA TGTGCCAGCTCTCCGGGACAGGGTTTGACCTACGAGCAGTACTTC. This translates into CASSPGQGLTYEQYF.